This TCR beta chain is from a study of blood T cells in healthy people across ages. It was with a sample-barcoded 5' primer and a J-beta primer mix that a second PCR of roughly 7 to 12 cycles was run. TCRdb re-called the 5' RACE reads with MiXCR, one entry per CDR3 protein. The profile shows 550,000 to 650,000 distinct CDR3 sequences, under 30% of them singletons. Sample: blood. This TCR came from an elderly woman in good health.

CDR3 amino acids: CASSLIAGGFYEQFF. In nucleotides, the CDR3 is TGTGCCAGCAGCTTAATAGCGGGAGGCTTCTATGAGCAGTTCTTC. The chain employs TRBV7-2 and TRBJ2-1; 10 bases are shared with TRBD2. CDR3 size: 15 residues. The V and J ends lost 2 bases and 8 bases, in that order; junction bases with no gene match: 6. The germline gives CDR1 SGHTA, CDR2 FQGNSA. Together with reference TRBV7-2 and TRBJ2-1, the CDR3 gives the full variable domain: GAGVSQSPSNKVTEKGKDVELRCDPISGHTALYWYRQSLGQGLEFLIYFQGNSAPDKSGLPSDRFSAERTGGSVSTLTIQRTQQEDSAVYLCASSLIAGGFYEQFFGPGTRLTVL.